This T cell receptor beta chain was sequenced for a study of CD8 T cells in ankylosing spondylitis. Findings of the study overall: Roughly eight highly homologous variants made up a TCR beta motif that seemed to typify ankylosing spondylitis blood.

This clonotype came up a few times. Its antigen is still unknown. TCRdb processed the 5' RACE reads anew with MiXCR; each CDR3 protein has one entry. The sample lists hundreds of thousands of distinct CDR3 sequences, roughly 10% seen once, with approximately 0.46% in the top ten. The V gene's germline CDR1 is SGHRS and CDR2 YFSETQ. The CDR3 sequence is 13 residues long. Trimming cost V 3 bases and J 8 bases, with 15 bases left between them. The TCR comes from a male donor with ankylosing spondylitis. The sample was blood, either unsorted or a sorted T cell fraction (not recorded which). The V gene is TRBV5-1, the J gene TRBJ2-7, with unresolved D. The CDR3 DNA sequence: TGCGCCAGCAGCTCAACCGACCGGACGCAGCAGTACTTC. Translated, it gives CASSSTDRTQQYF.